The present TCR beta chain was sequenced within a study of cytomegalovirus exposure and HLA in healthy donors. V trimming: 4 bases; J trimming: 4 bases; junction bases outside the gene matches: 11. This CDR3 has 17 residues. Germline values: CDR1 SGHTA, CDR2 FQGTGA. The primer mix had 60 Vbeta and 13 Jbeta primers. Assay: immunoSEQ multiplex PCR; the TCRdb copy retains only in-frame clones and omits some. Of 25,000 to 30,000 clones listed, about 62% are singletons. The V and J genes are TRBV7-3 and TRBJ2-1, with 9 nucleotides matching TRBD2. The TCR originated in a male donor in good health and CMV-seropositive. The sequencing input was PBMCs. The chain's CDR3 is CASSSPWSGGLYNEQFF. The CDR3 nucleotides are TGTGCCAGCAGCTCCCCGTGGAGCGGGGGGCTTTACAATGAGCAGTTCTTC.